There are a few counts of the clone carrying this TCR beta chain. Its specificity is unknown. The data were taken from a study of blood T cells in healthy people across ages. From germline, CDR1 is SGHTA and CDR2 FQGNSA. The V and J ends lost 1 base and 4 bases respectively, with 12 bases between them. This CDR3 has 15 amino acids. A second 7 to 11 cycle PCR used barcoded and J-beta primers. TCRdb called the 5' RACE reads again in MiXCR, with one record for every CDR3 protein. The sample lists over a million distinct CDR3 sequences, roughly two fifths seen once, with more than 4% in the top ten. Study outcomes and limitations: PBMCs left unsorted prevented a conclusive naive versus antigen-experienced comparison.

The sample was blood. The V gene is TRBV7-2, the J gene TRBJ2-3; D gene ambiguous. The TCR sequence derives from a woman younger than 35 in good health. In DNA, the CDR3 is TGTGCCAGCAGCTTAGATCGGGCCGGAGCAGATACGCAGTATTTT. Protein sequence: CASSLDRAGADTQYF.